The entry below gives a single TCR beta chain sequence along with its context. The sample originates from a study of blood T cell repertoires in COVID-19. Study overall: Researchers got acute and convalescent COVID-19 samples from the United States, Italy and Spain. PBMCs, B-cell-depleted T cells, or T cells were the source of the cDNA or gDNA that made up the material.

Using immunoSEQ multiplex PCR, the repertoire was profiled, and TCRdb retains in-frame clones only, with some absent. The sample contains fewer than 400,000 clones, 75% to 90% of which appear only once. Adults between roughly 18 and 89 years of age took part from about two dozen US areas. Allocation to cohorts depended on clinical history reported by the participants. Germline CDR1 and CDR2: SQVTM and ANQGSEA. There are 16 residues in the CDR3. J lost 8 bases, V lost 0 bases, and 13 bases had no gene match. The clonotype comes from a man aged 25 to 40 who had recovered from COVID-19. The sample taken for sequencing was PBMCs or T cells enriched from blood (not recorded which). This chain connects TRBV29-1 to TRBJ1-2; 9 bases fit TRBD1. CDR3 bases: TGCAGCGTTGAAGACCAGGACAGGGGCAAAGGTGGAGGCTACACCTTC. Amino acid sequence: CSVEDQDRGKGGGYTF. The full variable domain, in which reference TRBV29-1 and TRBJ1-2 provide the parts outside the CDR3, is SAVISQKPSRDICQRGTSLTIQCQVDSQVTMMFWYRQQPGQSLTLIATANQGSEATYESGFVIDKFPISRPNLTFSTLTVSNMSPEDSSIYLCSVEDQDRGKGGGYTFGSGTRLTVV.